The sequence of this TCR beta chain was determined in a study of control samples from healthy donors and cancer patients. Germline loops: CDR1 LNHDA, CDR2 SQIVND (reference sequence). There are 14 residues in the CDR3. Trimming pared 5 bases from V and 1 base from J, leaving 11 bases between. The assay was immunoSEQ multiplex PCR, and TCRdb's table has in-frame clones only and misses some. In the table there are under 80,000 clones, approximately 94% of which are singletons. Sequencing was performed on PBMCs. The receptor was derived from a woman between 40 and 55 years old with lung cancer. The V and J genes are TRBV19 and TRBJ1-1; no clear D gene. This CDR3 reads CASSRIDKNTEAFF. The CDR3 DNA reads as TGTGCCAGTAGTCGAATCGACAAGAACACTGAAGCTTTCTTT.